Shown below are 20 T cell receptor beta chains from a single sample sequenced in a study of CD8 T cells in Susac syndrome. RNA totalling about 0.5 to 1 ug underwent reverse transcription with random hexamers. TCRdb reprocessed the immunoSEQ multiplex PCR reads with MiXCR, giving one entry per CDR3 protein. The sample contains roughly 200,000 distinct CDR3 sequences, around 96% of which appear only once. Input material: CD4+ T cells from PBMCs. These receptors all come from a human donor in good health.

This clonotype was counted a single time. This sequence joins TRBV2 and TRBJ2-1; no clear D. Germline CDR1 is SNHLY and CDR2 is FYNNEI. V lost 11 bases and J 2 bases, leaving 10 bases between the germline ends. The CDR3 consists of 12 residues. CDR3 in DNA: TGTGCCTGTAAGGTTACCTACAATGAGCAGTTCTTC. This gives the protein CACKVTYNEQFF. Full variable domain (remainder filled in from reference TRBV2 and TRBJ2-1): EPEVTQTPSHQVTQMGQEVILRCVPISNHLYFYWYRQILGQKVEFLVSFYNNEISEKSEIFDDQFSVERPDGSNFTLKIRSTKLEDSAMYFCACKVTYNEQFFGPGTRLTVL.

This clonotype was counted a single time. The chain recombines TRBV6-2 or TRBV6-3 with TRBJ1-2, with 8 bases that match TRBD1. Germline trimming cut 2 bases from V and 7 bases from J; bases unmatched to any gene: 6. The CDR3 is 14 residues long. The germline CDR1 and CDR2 sequences are MNHEY and SVGEGT. The CDR3 coding sequence is TGTGCCAGCAGTTACGCAGGGGGCTATGTTGGCTACACCTTC. Translating it yields CASSYAGGYVGYTF.

For the CDR3, the DNA is TGTGCCAGCAGGCATTCAGTTACTAGCGGAGCGTACAATGAGCAGTTCTTC. This codes for CASRHSVTSGAYNEQFF. V is TRBV7-2 and J is TRBJ2-1; 8 bases align to TRBD2. The CDR3 loop spans 17 amino acids. With 6 bases clipped from V and 4 bases from J, the junction kept 14 bases outside the gene matches. In germline, CDR1 is SGHTA, CDR2 FQGNSA. Together with reference TRBV7-2 and TRBJ2-1, the CDR3 gives the full variable domain: GAGVSQSPSNKVTEKGKDVELRCDPISGHTALYWYRQSLGQGLEFLIYFQGNSAPDKSGLPSDRFSAERTGGSVSTLTIQRTQQEDSAVYLCASRHSVTSGAYNEQFFGPGTRLTVL.

V is TRBV29-1 and J is TRBJ2-5; D ambiguous. The CDR3 sequence is 11 residues long. Per germline, CDR1 SQVTM and CDR2 ANQGSEA. The V end was cut by 7 bases, the J end by 4 bases, with 10 bases between. The CDR3 reads CSGDLGETQYF. CDR3 coding DNA: TGCAGCGGAGACTTAGGAGAGACCCAGTACTTC. Combining the CDR3 with reference TRBV29-1 and TRBJ2-5 gives the whole variable domain SAVISQKPSRDICQRGTSLTIQCQVDSQVTMMFWYRQQPGQSLTLIATANQGSEATYESGFVIDKFPISRPNLTFSTLTVSNMSPEDSSIYLCSGDLGETQYFGPGTRLLVL.

The rearrangement links TRBV20-1 to TRBJ2-3, with 8 bases aligning to TRBD2. Germline-derived CDR1 and CDR2 are DFQATT and SNEGSKA (reference sequence). With V trimmed by 6 bases and J by 4 bases, 6 bases remained unmatched. CDR3 length: 13 residues. CDR3 sequence reads: CSARTSLADTQYF. DNA for the CDR3: TGCAGTGCCAGGACTAGCTTGGCAGATACGCAGTATTTT.

CDR3 protein: CASSGTRANTEAFF. The DNA of the CDR3 is TGTGCCAGCAGTGGGACCCGGGCGAACACTGAAGCTTTCTTT. This chain joins TRBV3-1 and TRBJ1-1; maybe TRBD1 (5 bases). CDR1 LGHDT and CDR2 YNNKEL come from the germline V gene (reference sequence). Deletions cut 6 bases from V and 1 base from J, with 12 bases between. This CDR3 comprises 14 residues. Drawing the rest from reference TRBV3-1 and TRBJ1-1, the complete variable domain is DTAVSQTPKYLVTQMGNDKSIKCEQNLGHDTMYWYKQDSKKFLKIMFSYNNKELIINETVPNRFSPKSPDKAHLNLHINSLELGDSAVYFCASSGTRANTEAFFGQGTRLTVV.

The chain is built from TRBV20-1 and TRBJ2-7, with TRBD2 identical over 9 bases. The CDR3 is 13 residues long. CDR1 and CDR2 (germline): DFQATT, SNEGSKA (reference sequence). Losses at the gene ends were 3 bases for V and 4 bases for J; bases not matched to a gene: 4. The CDR3 DNA reads TGCAGTGCTAGGTTTAGCGGGAGATACGAGCAGTACTTC. This translates into CSARFSGRYEQYF.

V gene TRBV20-1 combines with J gene TRBJ2-6; 8 bases line up with TRBD2. J lost 1 base, V lost 6 bases, and 2 bases had no gene match. Germline-derived CDR1 and CDR2 are DFQATT and SNEGSKA (reference sequence). The CDR3 runs 14 residues. CDR3 amino acids: CSALAGSGANVLTF. Written as DNA, the CDR3 is TGCAGTGCCCTAGCGGGTTCTGGGGCCAACGTCCTGACTTTC.

The chain joins TRBV7-9 to TRBJ2-7; tentatively, D is TRBD1 (6 bases). The V gene's germline CDR1 is SEHNR and CDR2 FQNEAQ (reference sequence). The length of the CDR3 is 14 residues. Trimming took 1 base from V and 5 from J, leaving 12 bases between them. CDR3 bases: TGTGCCAGCAGCTTAGGGGGACAAGGCCACGAGCAGTACTTC. This translates into CASSLGGQGHEQYF.

The V call is TRBV29-1, the J call TRBJ2-7; no clear D. This CDR3 comprises 12 residues. Trimming stripped 0 bases from V and 6 bases from J, with 9 bases between. Germline V gene data show CDR1 as SQVTM and CDR2 as ANQGSEA. CDR3 protein: CSVEDQDGEQYF. The CDR3 DNA sequence: TGCAGCGTTGAAGATCAGGACGGCGAGCAGTACTTC.

The J gene is TRBJ2-7, the V gene TRBV20-1; 11 bases match TRBD2. The CDR3 is 14 amino acids. Germline assignment: CDR1 DFQATT and CDR2 SNEGSKA (reference sequence). With V trimmed by 6 bases and J by 4 bases, 8 bases remained unmatched. The CDR3 DNA reads as TGCAGTGCCAGGACTAGCGGGTTGGCATACGAGCAGTACTTC. It codes for CSARTSGLAYEQYF.

This chain links TRBV30 with TRBJ1-2; D is perhaps TRBD1 (6 bases). Germline V gene sequence: CDR1 GTSNPN, CDR2 SVGIG (reference sequence). The CDR3 consists of 13 residues. Trimming cost V 1 base and J 8 bases, with 14 bases left between them. The DNA of the CDR3 is TGTGCCTGGAGTGGTAACAGGGAGGTCGGCTACACCTTC. Translated, it gives CAWSGNREVGYTF. Full variable domain (missing parts from reference TRBV30 and TRBJ1-2): SQTIHQWPATLVQPVGSPLSLECTVEGTSNPNLYWYRQAAGRGLQLLFYSVGIGQISSEVPQNLSASRPQDRQFILSSKKLLLSDSGFYLCAWSGNREVGYTFGSGTRLTVV.

This clonotype was seen just once. This rearrangement joins TRBV3-1 to TRBJ2-1, with TRBD1 as a possible D gene (5 bases). CDR3 length equals 14 residues. Germline V gene data show CDR1 as LGHDT and CDR2 as YNNKEL (reference sequence). Trimming removed 2 bases at V and 5 bases at J, with 10 bases between. In DNA, the CDR3 is TGTGCCAGCAGCCAAAGGGGCCAAAACAATGAGCAGTTCTTC. Amino acid sequence: CASSQRGQNNEQFF.

V is TRBV29-1 and J is TRBJ2-2; the D gene is possibly TRBD2 (6 bases). The CDR3 totals 14 residues. V was clipped by 8 bases and J by 5 bases, with 18 bases between them. Germline values: CDR1 SQVTM, CDR2 ANQGSEA. The CDR3 bases are TGCAGCCCTAAAGGAGGGCCCTGGACCGGGGAGCTGTTTTTT. Translation: CSPKGGPWTGELFF.

The chain recombines TRBV12-3 or TRBV12-4 with TRBJ2-2; D tentatively reads TRBD1 or TRBD2 (5 bases each). CDR3 length equals 15 residues. Trimming pared 3 bases from V and 5 bases from J, leaving 13 bases between. CDR3 sequence: CASSFRRDGTGELFF. The CDR3 bases are TGTGCCAGCAGTTTCCGCCGGGACGGAACCGGGGAGCTGTTTTTT.

This chain links TRBV14 with TRBJ2-1; no clear D gene. This CDR3 is built from 16 residues. V was clipped by 1 base and J by 4 bases, with 14 bases between them. The germline V gene has CDR1 SGHDN and CDR2 FVKESK. The CDR3 sequence: CASSQGSRPAYNEQFF. Here the CDR3 DNA reads TGTGCCAGCAGCCAAGGTTCGAGGCCCGCGTACAATGAGCAGTTCTTC.

This chain uses TRBV25-1 with TRBJ2-1; TRBD2 aligns across 8 bases. The germline V gene encodes CDR1 MGHDK and CDR2 SYGVNS. CDR3 length equals 17 residues. With V trimmed by 2 bases and J by 7 bases, 13 bases remained unmatched. CDR3 DNA sequence: TGTGCCAGCAGTGAAGGTGGGGCGGGAGGAGTACGGAATGAGCAGTTCTTC. Translation gives CASSEGGAGGVRNEQFF.

This rearrangement joins TRBV20-1 to TRBJ2-5; D could derive from TRBD1 or TRBD2 (5 bases each). Germline V gene lookup returns CDR1 DFQATT and CDR2 SNEGSKA (reference sequence). The CDR3 has 11 residues. The V end lost 3 bases, the J end lost 4 bases, and 6 bases lay between the germline ends. The CDR3 spells CSASGTETQYF. In DNA, the CDR3 is TGCAGTGCTAGTGGGACAGAGACCCAGTACTTC.

The CDR3 DNA reads as TGTGCCAGCGTTACCGAGCGGCGAAATGAGCAGTTCTTC. Its protein is CASVTERRNEQFF. V gene TRBV2 combines with J gene TRBJ2-1, with D perhaps TRBD2 (5 bases). The CDR3 covers 13 residues. Germline V gene lookup returns CDR1 SNHLY and CDR2 FYNNEI. V was clipped by 8 bases and J by 7 bases, with 15 bases between them.

This chain connects TRBV19 to TRBJ2-1; 10 bases fit TRBD2. The V segment lost 5 bases and the J segment 3 bases; nucleotides outside the gene matches: 7. The CDR3 runs 16 residues. In germline, CDR1 is LNHDA, CDR2 SQIVND (reference sequence). The CDR3 loop reads CASSGRTSGNYNEQFF. The CDR3 DNA reads as TGTGCCAGTAGTGGAAGGACTAGCGGAAACTACAATGAGCAGTTCTTC. The variable domain in full, completed from reference TRBV19 and TRBJ2-1, reads DGGITQSPKYLFRKEGQNVTLSCEQNLNHDAMYWYRQDPGQGLRLIYYSQIVNDFQKGDIAEGYSVSREKKESFPLTVTSAQKNPTAFYLCASSGRTSGNYNEQFFGPGTRLTVL.